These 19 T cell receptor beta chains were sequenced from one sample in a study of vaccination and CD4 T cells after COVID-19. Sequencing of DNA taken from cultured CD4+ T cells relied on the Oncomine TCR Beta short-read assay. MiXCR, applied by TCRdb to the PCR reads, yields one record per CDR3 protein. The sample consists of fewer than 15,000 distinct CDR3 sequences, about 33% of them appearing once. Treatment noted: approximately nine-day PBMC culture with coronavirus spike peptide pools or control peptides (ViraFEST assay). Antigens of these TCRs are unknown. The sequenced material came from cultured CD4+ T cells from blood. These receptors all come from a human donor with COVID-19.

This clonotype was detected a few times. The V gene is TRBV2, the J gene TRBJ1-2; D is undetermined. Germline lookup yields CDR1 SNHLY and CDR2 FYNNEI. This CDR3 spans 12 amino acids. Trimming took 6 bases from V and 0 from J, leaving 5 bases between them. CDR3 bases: TGTGCCAGCAGGGACCCTAACTATGGCTACACCTTC. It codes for CASRDPNYGYTF.

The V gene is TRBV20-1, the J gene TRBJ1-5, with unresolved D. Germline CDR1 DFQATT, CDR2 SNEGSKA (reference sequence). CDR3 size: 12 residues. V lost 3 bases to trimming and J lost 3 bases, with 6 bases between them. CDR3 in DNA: TGCAGTGCTAGTGAGCCCAATCAGCCCCAGCATTTT. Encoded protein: CSASEPNQPQHF.

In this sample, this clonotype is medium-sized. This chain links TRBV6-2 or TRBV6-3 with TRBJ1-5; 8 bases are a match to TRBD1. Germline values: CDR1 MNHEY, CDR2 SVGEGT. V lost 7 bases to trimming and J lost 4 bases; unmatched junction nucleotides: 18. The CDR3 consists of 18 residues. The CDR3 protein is CASKDRQGSLMGNQPQHF. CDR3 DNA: TGTGCCAGCAAGGACCGACAGGGGAGTCTAATGGGGAATCAGCCCCAGCATTTT.

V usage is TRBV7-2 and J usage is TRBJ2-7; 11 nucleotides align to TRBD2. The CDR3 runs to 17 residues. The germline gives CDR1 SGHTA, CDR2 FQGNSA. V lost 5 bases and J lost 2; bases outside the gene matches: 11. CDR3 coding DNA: TGTGCCAGCAGCAGAACTAGCGGGGGCCGTCAAGCCTACGAGCAGTACTTC. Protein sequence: CASSRTSGGRQAYEQYF. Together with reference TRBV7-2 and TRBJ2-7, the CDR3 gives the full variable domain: GAGVSQSPSNKVTEKGKDVELRCDPISGHTALYWYRQSLGQGLEFLIYFQGNSAPDKSGLPSDRFSAERTGGSVSTLTIQRTQQEDSAVYLCASSRTSGGRQAYEQYFGPGTRLTVT.

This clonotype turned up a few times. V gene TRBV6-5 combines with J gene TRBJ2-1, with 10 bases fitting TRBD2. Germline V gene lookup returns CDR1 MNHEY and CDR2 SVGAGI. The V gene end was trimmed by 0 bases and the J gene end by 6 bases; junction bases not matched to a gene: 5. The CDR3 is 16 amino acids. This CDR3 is CASSYSFERGGNEQFF. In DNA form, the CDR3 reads TGTGCCAGCAGTTACTCGTTCGAGCGGGGGGGCAATGAGCAGTTCTTC.

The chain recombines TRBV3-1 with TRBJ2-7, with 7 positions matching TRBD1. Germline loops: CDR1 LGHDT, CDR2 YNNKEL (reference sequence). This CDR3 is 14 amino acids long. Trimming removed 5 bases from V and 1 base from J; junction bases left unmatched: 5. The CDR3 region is CASSTDRASYEQYF. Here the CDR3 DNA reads TGTGCCAGCAGCACTGACAGGGCTTCCTACGAGCAGTACTTC.

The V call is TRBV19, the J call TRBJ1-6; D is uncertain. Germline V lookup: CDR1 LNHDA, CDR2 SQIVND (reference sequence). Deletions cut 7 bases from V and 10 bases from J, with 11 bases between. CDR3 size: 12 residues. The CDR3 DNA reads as TGTGCCAGTATGACTTATCCCTCACCCCTCCACTTT. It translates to CASMTYPSPLHF.

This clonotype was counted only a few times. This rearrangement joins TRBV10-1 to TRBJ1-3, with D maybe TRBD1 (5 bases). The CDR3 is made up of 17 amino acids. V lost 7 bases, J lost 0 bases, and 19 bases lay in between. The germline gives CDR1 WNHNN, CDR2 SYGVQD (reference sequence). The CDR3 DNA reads TGCGCCAGCACTGAAGGACACAGTCGGATCTCTGGAAACACCATATATTTT. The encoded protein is CASTEGHSRISGNTIYF.

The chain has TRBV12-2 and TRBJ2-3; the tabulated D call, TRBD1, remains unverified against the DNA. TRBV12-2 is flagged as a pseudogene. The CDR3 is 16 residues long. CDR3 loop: CASRLQKGERTDTQYF. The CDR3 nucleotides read TGTGCAAGTCGCCTACAGAAGGGGGAACGCACAGATACGCAGTATTTT.

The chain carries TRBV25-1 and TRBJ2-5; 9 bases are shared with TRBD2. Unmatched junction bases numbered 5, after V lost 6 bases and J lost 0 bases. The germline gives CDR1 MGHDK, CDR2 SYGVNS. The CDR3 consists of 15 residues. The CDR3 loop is CASSGVAGDQETQYF. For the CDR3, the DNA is TGTGCCAGCAGCGGGGTAGCGGGGGACCAAGAGACCCAGTACTTC. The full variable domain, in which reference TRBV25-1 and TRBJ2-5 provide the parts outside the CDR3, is EADIYQTPRYLVIGTGKKITLECSQTMGHDKMYWYQQDPGMELHLIHYSYGVNSTEKGDLSSESTVSRIRTEHFPLTLESARPSHTSQYLCASSGVAGDQETQYFGPGTRLLVL.

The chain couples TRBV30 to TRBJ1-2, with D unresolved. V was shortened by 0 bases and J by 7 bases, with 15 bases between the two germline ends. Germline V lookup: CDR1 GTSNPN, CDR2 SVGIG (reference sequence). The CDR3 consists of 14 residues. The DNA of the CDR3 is TGTGCCTGGAGTGTACGAGGACGGACTAGTGGCTACACCTTC. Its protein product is CAWSVRGRTSGYTF.

The CDR3 here is CASSLSGSGGAGETQYF. CDR3 nucleotides: TGTGCCAGCAGTTTATCTGGCAGCGGGGGGGCCGGGGAGACCCAGTACTTC. The chain couples TRBV27 to TRBJ2-5; the match to TRBD2 covers 10 bases. Germline values: CDR1 MNHEY, CDR2 SMNVEV (reference sequence). CDR3 size: 17 residues. J gave up 5 bases and V 0 bases, and 9 bases lay outside the gene matches.

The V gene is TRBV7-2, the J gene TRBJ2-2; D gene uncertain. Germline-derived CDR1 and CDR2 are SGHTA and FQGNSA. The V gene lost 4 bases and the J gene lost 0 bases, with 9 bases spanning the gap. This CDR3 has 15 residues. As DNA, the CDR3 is TGTGCCAGCAGCTCCCCCGGGCCGAACACCGGGGAGCTGTTTTTT. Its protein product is CASSSPGPNTGELFF.

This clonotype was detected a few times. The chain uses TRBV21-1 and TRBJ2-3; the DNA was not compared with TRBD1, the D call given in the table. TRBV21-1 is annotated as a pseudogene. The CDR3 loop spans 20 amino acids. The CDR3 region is CASSKVLGQGRCQVTDTQYF. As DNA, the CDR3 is TGTGCCAGCAGCAAAGTGTTAGGACAGGGTCGGTGCCAAGTCACAGATACGCAGTATTTT.

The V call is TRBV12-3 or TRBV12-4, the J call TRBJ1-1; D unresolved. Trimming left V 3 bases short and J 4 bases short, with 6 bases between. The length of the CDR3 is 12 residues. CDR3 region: CASSLRSTEAFF. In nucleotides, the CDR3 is TGTGCCAGCAGTTTGAGATCCACTGAAGCTTTCTTT.

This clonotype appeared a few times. The CDR3, as DNA: TGTGCCAGCAATGACTGGGGGCAAAACACTGAAGCTTTCTTT. Translated, it gives CASNDWGQNTEAFF. The chain links TRBV6-1 to TRBJ1-1, with D maybe TRBD1 (6 bases). Trimming left V 7 bases short and J 2 bases short, with 14 bases between. CDR1 is MNHNS, CDR2 SASEGT, per germline. This CDR3 spans 14 amino acids.

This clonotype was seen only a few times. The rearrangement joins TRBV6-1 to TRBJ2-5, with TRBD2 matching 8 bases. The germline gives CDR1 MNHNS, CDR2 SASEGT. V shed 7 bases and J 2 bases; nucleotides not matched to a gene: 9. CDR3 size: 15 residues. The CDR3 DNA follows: TGTGCCAGCACCCTCGGGGGGGCCCGGCAAGAGACCCAGTACTTC. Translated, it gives CASTLGGARQETQYF.

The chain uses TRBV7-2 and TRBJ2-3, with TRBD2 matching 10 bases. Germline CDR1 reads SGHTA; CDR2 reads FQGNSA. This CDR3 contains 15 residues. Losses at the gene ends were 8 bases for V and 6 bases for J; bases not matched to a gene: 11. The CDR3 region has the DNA TGTGCCAGCGGCATAGCGGGGGGACTCGCGGATACGCAGTATTTT. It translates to CASGIAGGLADTQYF. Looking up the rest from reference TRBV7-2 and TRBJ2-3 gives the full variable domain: GAGVSQSPSNKVTEKGKDVELRCDPISGHTALYWYRQSLGQGLEFLIYFQGNSAPDKSGLPSDRFSAERTGGSVSTLTIQRTQQEDSAVYLCASGIAGGLADTQYFGPGTRLTVL.

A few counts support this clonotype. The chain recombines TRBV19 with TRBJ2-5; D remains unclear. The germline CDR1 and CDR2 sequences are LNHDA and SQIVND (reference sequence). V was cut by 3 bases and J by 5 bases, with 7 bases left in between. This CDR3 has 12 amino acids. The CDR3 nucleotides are TGTGCCAGTAGTATGCAGACGGAGACCCAGTACTTC. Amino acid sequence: CASSMQTETQYF.